This record looks at one T cell receptor beta chain sequence and its context. Its target is unknown. This sample was taken from a study of graft-versus-host responses after intestinal transplantation. Turning to the study itself: Recipients got multivisceral, liver-intestinal, or isolated intestinal transplants. Every recipient underwent anti-thymocyte globulin induction, then tacrolimus and steroids for roughly three years.

TCRdb's copy holds only in-frame clones and misses some; the assay was immunoSEQ multiplex PCR. The sample lists 98,000 or so clones; 87% were seen once. Study-level results: GvH clonotypes were identified within recipient marrow, with a subset emerging first in ileum or blood. Individuals carrying graft-donor T cell macrochimerism showed high graft-versus-host to host-versus-graft clonal ratios in allografts.

This CDR3 has 12 residues. Germline V gives CDR1 SQVTM, CDR2 ANQGSEA. Trimming removed 5 bases at V and 4 bases at J, with 11 bases between. The chain has TRBV29-1 and TRBJ2-5; no reliable D call. The receptor was isolated from a human donor who received an intestinal transplant. Sequencing was performed on unstimulated CD4+ T cells sorted from spleen or lymph node cells, taken before intestinal transplant. Written as DNA, the CDR3 is TGCAGCGTTTTGGTGCTCGGAGAGACCCAGTACTTC. It yields the protein CSVLVLGETQYF.